One and the same sample provided the 23 T cell receptor beta chains below, sequenced in a study of beta chain features in type 1 diabetes. Overall study findings and caveats: Across all four CD4+ subsets, people with type 1 diabetes showed modestly shorter TCRB CDR3s.

These TCRs' antigens remain unknown. Reverse transcribing all isolated RNA meant expressed TCRB transcripts were sequenced. Assay: immunoSEQ multiplex PCR; the TCRdb copy retains only in-frame clones and omits some. The repertoire has fewer than 25,000 clones, around 69% of them found once; the top ten carry around 4.4%. Source material: Tregs from blood. The receptors here all came from a man aged 18 to 30 with type 1 diabetes.

The chain uses TRBV19 and TRBJ2-1; the D gene is possibly TRBD2 (5 bases). Germline V gene lookup returns CDR1 LNHDA and CDR2 SQIVND (reference sequence). CDR3 length: 15 residues. Between the trimmed V and J ends, which lost 6 bases and 5 bases, there was a span of 17 bases. The CDR3 protein is CASSNRRGGDNEQFF. The CDR3 nucleotides read TGTGCCAGTAGCAATAGGAGAGGAGGCGACAATGAGCAGTTCTTC. The full variable domain, rest sourced from reference TRBV19 and TRBJ2-1, is DGGITQSPKYLFRKEGQNVTLSCEQNLNHDAMYWYRQDPGQGLRLIYYSQIVNDFQKGDIAEGYSVSREKKESFPLTVTSAQKNPTAFYLCASSNRRGGDNEQFFGPGTRLTVL.

This chain uses TRBV6-6 with TRBJ2-5; D possibly corresponds to TRBD1 (6 bases). Germline CDR1 and CDR2: MNHNY and SVGAGI (reference sequence). The V gene lost 6 bases and the J gene lost 2 bases, with 13 bases spanning the gap. The CDR3 spans 14 residues. The CDR3 protein is CASRRAGTQETQYF. The DNA of the CDR3 is TGTGCCAGCAGAAGGGCCGGGACACAAGAGACCCAGTACTTC.

The genes are TRBV11-2 and TRBJ2-1, with 7 bases matching TRBD2. The CDR3 totals 16 residues. Per germline, CDR1 SGHAT and CDR2 FQNNGV. The V and J ends lost 2 bases and 9 bases, in that order; junction bases with no gene match: 13. The DNA of the CDR3 is TGTGCCAGCAGCTTACTCGGGCGCCGGGGGGTAGTTGAGCAGTTCTTC. Translated, it gives CASSLLGRRGVVEQFF.

The V and J genes are TRBV5-1 and TRBJ2-7; TRBD1 matches at 9 bases. Germline trimming cut 4 bases from V and 3 bases from J; bases unmatched to any gene: 8. The CDR3 totals 15 residues. Germline CDR1 SGHRS, CDR2 YFSETQ. CDR3 loop: CASSPGQGPLYEQYF. CDR3 nucleotides: TGCGCCAGCAGCCCGGGACAGGGCCCCCTCTACGAGCAGTACTTC.

V is TRBV5-1 and J is TRBJ2-1; 9 bases match TRBD2. The CDR3 consists of 15 residues. The germline CDR1 and CDR2 sequences are SGHRS and YFSETQ. The ends lost 1 base at V and 3 bases at J; junction bases unmatched: 2. The CDR3, as DNA: TGCGCCAGCAGCTTGCTAGCGGGGCTCTACAATGAGCAGTTCTTC. It translates to CASSLLAGLYNEQFF.

A single count supports this clone. The DNA of the CDR3 is TGTGCCATCAGTAGCTCGGGGGTGGAAAAACTGTTTTTT. Encoded protein: CAISSSGVEKLFF. The rearrangement links TRBV10-3 to TRBJ1-4, with D maybe TRBD1 (5 bases). Germline loops: CDR1 ENHRY, CDR2 SYGVKD. The CDR3 contains 13 residues. V was trimmed by 5 bases and J by 8 bases, leaving 12 bases between them.

CDR3 bases: TGTGCCAGCAAACGACAGGGCTCCTACGAGCAGTACTTC. Its protein product is CASKRQGSYEQYF. The chain joins TRBV2 to TRBJ2-7; TRBD1 matches at 7 bases. With 7 bases clipped from V and 0 bases from J, the junction kept 3 bases outside the gene matches. The CDR3 spans 13 residues. Per germline, CDR1 SNHLY and CDR2 FYNNEI. Variable domain in full (rest from reference TRBV2 and TRBJ2-7): EPEVTQTPSHQVTQMGQEVILRCVPISNHLYFYWYRQILGQKVEFLVSFYNNEISEKSEIFDDQFSVERPDGSNFTLKIRSTKLEDSAMYFCASKRQGSYEQYFGPGTRLTVT.

The chain carries TRBV19 and TRBJ1-1, with D possibly being TRBD1 (6 bases). The CDR3 length is 16 residues. Trimming removed 5 bases from V and 4 bases from J, with 20 bases in between. Germline assignment: CDR1 LNHDA and CDR2 SQIVND (reference sequence). CDR3 protein: CASSFRTAQRVTEAFF. CDR3 in DNA: TGTGCCAGTAGTTTCAGGACAGCCCAACGGGTCACTGAAGCTTTCTTT.

The chain recombines TRBV29-1 with TRBJ2-3; 8 nucleotides match TRBD1. V lost 4 bases and J lost 3; bases outside the gene matches: 12. Germline V CDR1 and CDR2: SQVTM, ANQGSEA. This CDR3 contains 16 residues. CDR3: CSVGSRTGLGTDTQYF. As DNA, the CDR3 is TGCAGCGTTGGAAGTAGGACAGGGTTGGGGACAGATACGCAGTATTTT.

This chain connects TRBV15 to TRBJ2-1; 8 nucleotides line up with TRBD2. Germline V gene lookup returns CDR1 LNHNV and CDR2 YYDKDF (reference sequence). CDR3 size: 17 residues. After removal of 0 bases from V and 7 bases from J, the junction contained 11 bases not matched to a gene. The CDR3 DNA reads TGTGCCACCAGCAGAGATCGCGGGTCGGGAGGGATAAATGAGCAGTTCTTC. Its translation: CATSRDRGSGGINEQFF.

J is TRBJ1-1 and V is TRBV20-1; no clear D. This CDR3 is built from 10 residues. Trimming took 6 bases from V and 3 from J, leaving 5 bases between them. Germline V lookup: CDR1 DFQATT, CDR2 SNEGSKA (reference sequence). CDR3 sequence (DNA): TGCAGTGCCCAATACACTGAAGCTTTCTTT. It yields the protein CSAQYTEAFF.

For the CDR3, the DNA is TGCGCCAGCAGCACGGGACTAGCGGGAGGGCCGAGCGTCGATGAGCAGTTCTTC. Translated: CASSTGLAGGPSVDEQFF. V usage is TRBV5-1 and J usage is TRBJ2-1, with 16 positions matching TRBD2. J gave up 8 bases and V 4 bases, and 12 bases lay outside the gene matches. The CDR3 has 18 amino acids. Germline lookup yields CDR1 SGHRS and CDR2 YFSETQ.

J is TRBJ2-1 and V is TRBV6-5, with D possibly TRBD2 on 5 matching bases. Germline CDR1 reads MNHEY; CDR2 reads SVGAGI. The ends were cut back, 3 bases at V and 10 bases at J, with 19 bases in the middle. The CDR3 has 15 residues. The CDR3 DNA follows: TGTGCCAGCAGTTATCTAGGCAGGACTCGGGAAGAGCAGTTCTTC. Amino acids: CASSYLGRTREEQFF.

This clone was seen more than once but under ten times. The chain joins TRBV29-1 to TRBJ2-5, with D perhaps TRBD2 (5 bases). CDR3 size: 12 residues. Trimming left V 5 bases short and J 1 base short, with 8 bases between. Germline V CDR1 and CDR2: SQVTM, ANQGSEA. The CDR3 DNA reads as TGCAGCGTTCAGCGGTCCCAAGAGACCCAGTACTTC. As protein: CSVQRSQETQYF.

The chain recombines TRBV9 with TRBJ1-5; 7 bases align to TRBD1. The CDR3 loop spans 14 amino acids. Germline-derived CDR1 and CDR2 are SGDLS and YYNGEE. Trimming cost V 7 bases and J 6 bases; bases outside gene matches: 10. CDR3 region: CASSEGAVAQPQHF. The CDR3 nucleotides are TGTGCCAGCTCGGAGGGGGCCGTCGCTCAGCCCCAGCATTTT. The full variable domain, in which reference TRBV9 and TRBJ1-5 provide the parts outside the CDR3, is DSGVTQTPKHLITATGQRVTLRCSPRSGDLSVYWYQQSLDQGLQFLIQYYNGEERAKGNILERFSAQQFPDLHSELNLSSLELGDSALYFCASSEGAVAQPQHFGDGTRLSIL.

V is TRBV6-1 and J is TRBJ2-1; TRBD2 agrees at 7 bases. The length of the CDR3 is 17 residues. CDR1 MNHNS and CDR2 SASEGT come from the germline V gene. V lost 4 bases to trimming and J lost 3 bases; unmatched junction nucleotides: 12. CDR3 region: CASSATGAGINYNEQFF. For the CDR3, the DNA is TGTGCCAGCAGTGCCACCGGAGCGGGAATAAACTACAATGAGCAGTTCTTC.

This chain links TRBV13 with TRBJ2-4; 9 bases are shared with TRBD2. With 5 bases clipped from V and 7 bases from J, the junction kept 9 bases outside the gene matches. Germline CDR1 PRHDT, CDR2 FYEKMQ (reference sequence). The CDR3 is 15 residues long. The CDR3 DNA reads as TGTGCCAGCAGCCCGCGGGGGGGTCCGGTTAACATTCAGTACTTC. Amino acids: CASSPRGGPVNIQYF.

The gene calls are TRBV10-3 and TRBJ1-1; 9 bases line up with TRBD1. V dropped 6 bases and J dropped 2; count of bases not matched to a gene: 4. The germline CDR1 and CDR2 sequences are ENHRY and SYGVKD. This CDR3 contains 14 residues. As DNA, the CDR3 is TGTGCCATCAGCCGGGGACAGGGCAACACTGAAGCTTTCTTT. It codes for CAISRGQGNTEAFF.

This clone has just one count. This chain links TRBV6-6 with TRBJ2-7; D ambiguous. CDR1 and CDR2 (germline): MNHNY, SVGAGI (reference sequence). The CDR3 has 12 residues. V shed 5 bases and J shed 0 bases, with 5 bases lying between them. CDR3 nucleotides: TGTGCCAGCAGTAGTAGCTCCTACGAGCAGTACTTC. Protein: CASSSSSYEQYF.

J is TRBJ2-2 and V is TRBV5-1; D might be TRBD2 (6 bases). CDR3 length: 15 amino acids. CDR1 and CDR2 (germline): SGHRS, YFSETQ. V was pared by 0 bases and J by 2 bases, with 8 bases between. CDR3 nucleotide sequence: TGCGCCAGCAGCTTGGTGGGACTCAACACCGGGGAGCTGTTTTTT. This translates into CASSLVGLNTGELFF.

The rearrangement links TRBV29-1 to TRBJ2-7; D might be TRBD2 (5 bases). The germline V gene encodes CDR1 SQVTM and CDR2 ANQGSEA. This CDR3 comprises 16 residues. Trimming cost V 2 bases and J 4 bases, with 21 bases left between them. CDR3 residues: CSVEIVRGPLGYEQYF. The CDR3 DNA follows: TGCAGCGTTGAAATCGTCCGAGGGCCCCTGGGGTACGAGCAGTACTTC.

The chain links TRBV29-1 to TRBJ2-1; 8 bases are a match to TRBD2. Germline CDR1 and CDR2: SQVTM and ANQGSEA. There are 14 residues in the CDR3. Trimming took 8 bases from V and 9 from J; bases not matched to a gene: 15. This chain's CDR3 is CSTQRRGASGEQFF. CDR3 in DNA: TGCAGCACTCAAAGGCGGGGGGCCTCGGGTGAGCAGTTCTTC.

The CDR3 DNA follows: TGCGCCAGCAGCAGGGACAGACCGAACACTGAAGCTTTCTTT. Protein: CASSRDRPNTEAFF. V is TRBV5-1 and J is TRBJ1-1; 7 bases match TRBD1. Germline CDR1 is SGHRS and CDR2 is YFSETQ. The CDR3 consists of 14 residues. The ends lost 4 bases at V and 1 base at J; junction bases unmatched: 4.